The present T cell receptor beta chain was sequenced within a study of control samples from healthy donors and cancer patients. This clone was counted between two and nine times. Germline V gene lookup returns CDR1 MDHEN and CDR2 SYDVKM. V lost 6 bases to trimming and J lost 0 bases, with 8 bases between them. This CDR3 has 13 amino acids. The protocol was immunoSEQ multiplex PCR, while the TCRdb copy is restricted to in-frame clones and leaves out a portion. Of tens of thousands of clones detected, 85% to 90% appear once; the ten largest clones hold under 2.5%. The TCR comes from an older woman with head and neck cancer. The sequenced sample was PBMCs. The rearrangement uses TRBV28 and TRBJ1-1; D uncertain. CDR3 region: CASRNTMNTEAFF. The CDR3 bases are TGTGCCAGCAGAAACACCATGAACACTGAAGCTTTCTTT.